This T cell receptor (beta chain) was captured by sequencing in a study of blood T cell repertoires in COVID-19. The overall study: Both acute and convalescent COVID-19 samples were obtained from the United States, Italy and Spain. T cells, B-cell-depleted T cells, or PBMCs supplied cDNA or gDNA.

Per the original methods: Cell counts per sample came from amplifying reference gene primers. The data were produced by immunoSEQ multiplex PCR, yet TCRdb's version contains in-frame clones alone and is incomplete. V and J calls and clone size follow that table, whereas D and trimming were derived from the DNA. The table has about 200,000 clones, approximately 85% seen once. This CDR3 contains 14 residues. Trimming removed 2 bases at V and 4 bases at J, with 9 bases between. In germline, CDR1 is SGHTA, CDR2 FQGNSA. Those enrolled in Seattle joined during active infection and were followed longitudinally afterward.

The rearrangement links TRBV7-2 to TRBJ1-3, with D uncertain. The receptor's source is a woman between 70 and 85 years old with COVID-19, enrolled during active disease. Sequencing input: peripheral blood. The DNA of the CDR3 is TGTGCCAGCAGCTTACTAAAATGGGGAAACACCATATATTTT. The encoded protein is CASSLLKWGNTIYF.